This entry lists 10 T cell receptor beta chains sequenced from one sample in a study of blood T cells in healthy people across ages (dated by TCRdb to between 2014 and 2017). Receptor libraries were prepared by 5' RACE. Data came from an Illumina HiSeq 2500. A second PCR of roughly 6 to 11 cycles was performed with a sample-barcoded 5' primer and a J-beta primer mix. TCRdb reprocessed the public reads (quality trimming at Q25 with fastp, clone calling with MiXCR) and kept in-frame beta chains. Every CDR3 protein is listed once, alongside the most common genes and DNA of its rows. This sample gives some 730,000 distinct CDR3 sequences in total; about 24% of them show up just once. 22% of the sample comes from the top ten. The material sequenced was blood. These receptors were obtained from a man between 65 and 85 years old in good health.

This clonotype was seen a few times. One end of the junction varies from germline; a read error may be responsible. The CDR3 loop reads CASSVVDSSYNKQFF. CDR3 sequence (DNA): TGTGCCAGCAGCGTAGTGGATAGCAGCTACAATAAGCAGTTCTTC. The rearrangement uses TRBV9 and TRBJ2-1; D remains unclear. This CDR3 contains 15 residues. Germline V lookup: CDR1 SGDLS, CDR2 YYNGEE.

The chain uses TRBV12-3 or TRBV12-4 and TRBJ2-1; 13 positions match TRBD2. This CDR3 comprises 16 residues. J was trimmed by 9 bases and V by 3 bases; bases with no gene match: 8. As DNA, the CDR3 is TGTGCCAGCAGTTTCTCCGGACTAGCGGGAGCGGGTGAGCAGTTCTTC. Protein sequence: CASSFSGLAGAGEQFF.

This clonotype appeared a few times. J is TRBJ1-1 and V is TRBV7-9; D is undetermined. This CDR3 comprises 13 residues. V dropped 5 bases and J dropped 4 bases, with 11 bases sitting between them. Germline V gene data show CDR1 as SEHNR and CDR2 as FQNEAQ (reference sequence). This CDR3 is CASSITTRTEAFF. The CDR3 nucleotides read TGTGCCAGCAGCATAACAACCCGCACTGAAGCTTTCTTT.

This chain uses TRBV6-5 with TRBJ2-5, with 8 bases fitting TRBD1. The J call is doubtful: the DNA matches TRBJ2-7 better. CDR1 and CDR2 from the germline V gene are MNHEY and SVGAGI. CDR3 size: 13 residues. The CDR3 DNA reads TGTGCCAGCAGAAAGGGACAGGTCTACGAGCAGTACTTC. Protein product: CASRKGQVYEQYF.

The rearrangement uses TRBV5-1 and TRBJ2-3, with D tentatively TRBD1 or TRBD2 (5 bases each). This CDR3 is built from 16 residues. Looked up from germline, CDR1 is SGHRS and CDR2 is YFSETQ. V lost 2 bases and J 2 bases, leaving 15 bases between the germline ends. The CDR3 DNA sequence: TGCGCCAGCAGCTTCCGGGACGGCCCCAACACAGATACGCAGTATTTT. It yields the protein CASSFRDGPNTDTQYF. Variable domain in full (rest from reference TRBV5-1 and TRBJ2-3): KAGVTQTPRYLIKTRGQQVTLSCSPISGHRSVSWYQQTPGQGLQFLFEYFSETQRNKGNFPGRFSGRQFSNSRSEMNVSTLELGDSALYLCASSFRDGPNTDTQYFGPGTRLTVL.

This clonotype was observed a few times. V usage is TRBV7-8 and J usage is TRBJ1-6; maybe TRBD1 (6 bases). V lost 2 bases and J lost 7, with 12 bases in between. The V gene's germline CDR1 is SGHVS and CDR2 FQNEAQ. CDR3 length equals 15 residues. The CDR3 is CASSLPGTKNSPLHF. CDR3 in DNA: TGTGCCAGCAGCTTACCCGGGACAAAGAATTCACCCCTCCACTTT.

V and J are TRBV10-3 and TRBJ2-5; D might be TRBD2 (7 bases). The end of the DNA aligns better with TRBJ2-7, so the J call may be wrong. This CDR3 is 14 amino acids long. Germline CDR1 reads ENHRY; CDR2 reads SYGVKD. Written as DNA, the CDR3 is TGTGCCATCGCAACGGGGGGCAGGTCCTACGAGCAGTACGTC. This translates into CAIATGGRSYEQYV.

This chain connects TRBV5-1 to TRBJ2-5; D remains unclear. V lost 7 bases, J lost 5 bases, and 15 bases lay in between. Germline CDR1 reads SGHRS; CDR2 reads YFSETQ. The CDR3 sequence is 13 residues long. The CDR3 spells CASSGSERETQYF. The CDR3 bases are TGCGCCAGCTCGGGTTCGGAACGGGAGACCCAGTACTTC.

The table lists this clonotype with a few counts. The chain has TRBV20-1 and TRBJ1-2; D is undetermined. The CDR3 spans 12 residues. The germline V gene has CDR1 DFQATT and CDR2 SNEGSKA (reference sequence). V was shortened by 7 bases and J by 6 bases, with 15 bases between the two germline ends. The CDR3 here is CSVVNSFDGYTF. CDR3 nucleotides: TGCAGTGTGGTCAACTCGTTTGATGGCTACACCTTC.

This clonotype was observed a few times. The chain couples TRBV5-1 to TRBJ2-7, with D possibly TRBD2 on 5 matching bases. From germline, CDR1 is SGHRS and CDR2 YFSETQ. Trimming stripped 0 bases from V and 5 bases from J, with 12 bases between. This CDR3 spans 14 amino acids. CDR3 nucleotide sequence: TGCGCCAGCAGCTTGGAACTAGATCCCCACGAGCAGTACTTC. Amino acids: CASSLELDPHEQYF.